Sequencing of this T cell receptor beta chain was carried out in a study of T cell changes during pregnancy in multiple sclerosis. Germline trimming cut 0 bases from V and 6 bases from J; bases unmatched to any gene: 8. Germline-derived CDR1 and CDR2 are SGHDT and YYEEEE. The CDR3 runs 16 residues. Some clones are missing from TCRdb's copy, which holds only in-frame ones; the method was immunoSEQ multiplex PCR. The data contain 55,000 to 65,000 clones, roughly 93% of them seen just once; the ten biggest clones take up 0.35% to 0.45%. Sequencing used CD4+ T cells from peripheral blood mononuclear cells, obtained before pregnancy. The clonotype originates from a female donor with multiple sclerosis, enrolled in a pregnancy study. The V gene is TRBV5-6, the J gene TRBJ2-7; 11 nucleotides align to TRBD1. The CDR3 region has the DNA TGTGCCAGCAGCTTGGCGGGGACAGGGGGTAGGGGCGAGCAGTACTTC. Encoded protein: CASSLAGTGGRGEQYF.